Below are 4 T cell receptor beta chains sequenced from a single sample in a study of shared clonotypes between healthy human individuals. Some clones are missing from TCRdb's copy, which holds only in-frame ones; the method was immunoSEQ multiplex PCR. The sample consists of some 980,000 clones, about three quarters of them appearing once. Source material: memory CD4+ T cells sorted from blood. Specified subset: CD45RA-negative fraction. These receptors came from a man aged 18 to 29 in good health.

The chain employs TRBV5-1 and TRBJ2-7, with D perhaps TRBD1 (6 bases). CDR3 length equals 13 residues. V gave up 3 bases and J gave up 4 bases, with 11 bases separating them. Germline V gene lookup returns CDR1 SGHRS and CDR2 YFSETQ. The CDR3 coding sequence is TGCGCCAGCAGCTACCAACAGGGTTACGAGCAGTACTTC. Protein product: CASSYQQGYEQYF.

In its sample, this clone was seen once. CDR3 in DNA: TGTGCCATCAGTCGATCGTCCGCCAGATACCGGGACAGCTCTGGAAACACCATATATTTT. This gives the protein CAISRSSARYRDSSGNTIYF. The chain uses TRBV10-3 and TRBJ1-3; 7 bases line up with TRBD1. V lost 5 bases and J lost 0; bases outside the gene matches: 19. The CDR3 sequence is 20 residues long. Germline V gives CDR1 ENHRY, CDR2 SYGVKD.

This chain joins TRBV7-9 and TRBJ2-1; maybe TRBD2 (5 bases). Between the trimmed V and J ends, which lost 1 base and 8 bases, there was a span of 6 bases. Germline V gene sequence: CDR1 SEHNR, CDR2 FQNEAQ (reference sequence). The CDR3 loop spans 12 amino acids. In DNA form, the CDR3 reads TGTGCCAGCAGCTTAGTGGAGGATGAGCAGTTCTTC. Encoded protein: CASSLVEDEQFF.

The chain carries TRBV27 and TRBJ2-1; possibly TRBD1 for D (6 bases). Germline loops: CDR1 MNHEY, CDR2 SMNVEV (reference sequence). The CDR3 has 15 residues. V lost 4 bases and J lost 4, with 14 bases in between. CDR3: CASSSLPRGYNEQFF. The CDR3 nucleotides read TGTGCCAGCAGTTCACTCCCAAGGGGGTACAATGAGCAGTTCTTC.